This T cell receptor (beta chain) emerged from a study of cytomegalovirus exposure and HLA in healthy donors. General study findings and limits: HLA-A and HLA-B allele assignments for most subjects were reportedly predicted accurately using TCR beta sequences.

This clone has just a few counts. Its antigen is unidentified. PCR used 60 Vbeta primers and 13 Jbeta primers. Assay used: immunoSEQ multiplex PCR; TCRdb lists only in-frame clones, some missing. This sample has about 160,000 clones; roughly 80% occur once, and the top ten carry roughly 4.4%. Germline lookup yields CDR1 SGHNT and CDR2 YENEEA. This CDR3 has 14 residues. After removal of 6 bases from V and 5 bases from J, the junction contained 7 bases not matched to a gene. Sequenced material: PBMCs. The chain combines TRBV11-3 with TRBJ2-1, with 7 bases matching TRBD2. The clonotype originates from a man aged 25-40 years in good health and CMV-seronegative. The CDR3 DNA follows: TGTGCCAGCAGTACAACTAGCGCCGACAATGAGCAGTTCTTC. Its protein is CASSTTSADNEQFF.